The 26 T cell receptor beta chains below all came from one sample that was sequenced in a study of somatic mutations in cytotoxic T cells in rheumatoid arthritis (dated by TCRdb to between 2016 and 2019). The library was obtained by the immunoSEQ multiplex PCR assay. TCRdb took over this immuneACCESS table, retaining in-frame rearrangements with V and J assigned. Such tables are incomplete; in checked studies, under half of the missing clones stem from an unresolved V gene, and the remainder is unexplained. The sample table lists roughly 3,500 clones, approximately 80% of them with a count of one. 68% of the sample goes to the ten largest clones. Material: CD8+ T cells sorted from blood. These receptors originate from a man in his forties with rheumatoid arthritis.

This clone was detected a few times. The rearrangement links TRBV7-2 to TRBJ2-7, with D unclear. The CDR3 is made up of 13 amino acids. V was trimmed by 5 bases and J by 5 bases, leaving 13 bases between them. CDR1 is SGHTA, CDR2 FQGNSA, per germline. The CDR3 sequence is CASSPWAWNEQYF. For the CDR3, the DNA is TGTGCCAGCAGCCCGTGGGCTTGGAACGAGCAGTACTTC.

Comments on this clone: The junction departs from germline at one end; a sequencing error may be responsible. The chain is built from TRBV25-1 and TRBJ2-1; D not resolved. Germline V gene lookup returns CDR1 MGHDK and CDR2 SYGVNS. This CDR3 has 10 residues. The DNA of the CDR3 is TGTGCCAGCAGTGCTGATAATCCGGTCTTC. This encodes CASSADNPVF.

This clone was seen a handful of times. The chain couples TRBV28 to TRBJ2-3; D is undetermined. The CDR3 runs 14 residues. The germline V gene encodes CDR1 MDHEN and CDR2 SYDVKM. Trimming removed 8 bases at V and 4 bases at J, with 16 bases between. CDR3 nucleotides: TGTGCCAGCGGATCTCCTAGTGACCCAGATACGCAGTATTTT. Translation: CASGSPSDPDTQYF.

This chain connects TRBV10-3 to TRBJ2-3, with 7 positions matching TRBD2. V lost 5 bases, J lost 2 bases, and 13 bases stayed unmatched. In germline, CDR1 is ENHRY, CDR2 SYGVKD. The CDR3 loop spans 17 amino acids. The CDR3 protein is CAISLSYLAEFTDTQYF. CDR3 bases: TGTGCCATCAGTCTTTCGTATCTAGCGGAGTTCACAGATACGCAGTATTTT.

V is TRBV9 and J is TRBJ2-1, with TRBD1 as a possible D gene (5 bases). V lost 4 bases, J lost 0 bases, and 17 bases lay in between. Germline loops: CDR1 SGDLS, CDR2 YYNGEE. The length of the CDR3 is 17 residues. The CDR3 DNA sequence: TGTGCCAGCAGCCCCCTGGGGCGGTCGAGCTCCTACAATGAGCAGTTCTTC. Protein sequence: CASSPLGRSSSYNEQFF.

The chain links TRBV27 to TRBJ1-4; D might be TRBD1 (5 bases). Trimming shortened V by 5 bases and J by 5 bases, and 12 bases separated the two germline ends. The CDR3 extends over 14 amino acids. Germline V gene lookup returns CDR1 MNHEY and CDR2 SMNVEV (reference sequence). CDR3 nucleotide sequence: TGTGCCAGCAGTCTTGGGGCGGCAAATGAAAAACTGTTTTTT. This gives the protein CASSLGAANEKLFF.

The chain carries TRBV5-4 and TRBJ2-3, with 15 bases lining up with TRBD2. The CDR3 covers 16 residues. Germline V gene lookup returns CDR1 SGHNT and CDR2 YYREEE (reference sequence). With V trimmed by 4 bases and J by 5 bases, 5 bases remained unmatched. The CDR3 DNA follows: TGTGCCAGCAGCCTAGGACTAGCGGGAGGGCAAGATACGCAGTATTTT. It specifies CASSLGLAGGQDTQYF. Full variable domain (missing parts from reference TRBV5-4 and TRBJ2-3): ETGVTQSPTHLIKTRGQQVTLRCSSQSGHNTVSWYQQALGQGPQFIFQYYREEENGRGNFPPRFSGLQFPNYSSELNVNALELDDSALYLCASSLGLAGGQDTQYFGPGTRLTVL.

The chain links TRBV18 to TRBJ2-5; D perhaps matches TRBD1 (6 bases). With 0 bases removed from V and 1 base from J, the gap between germline ends came to 21 bases. CDR1 and CDR2 (germline): KGHSH, LQKENI. The CDR3 consists of 19 residues. CDR3: CASSPPERPSGAFQETQYF. The CDR3 DNA reads as TGTGCCAGCTCACCACCGGAGCGGCCCTCAGGGGCCTTCCAAGAGACCCAGTACTTC.

The CDR3 region is CASSDQDGSSYEQYF. As DNA, the CDR3 is TGTGCCAGCAGTGATCAGGACGGGAGCTCCTACGAGCAGTACTTC. The rearrangement links TRBV25-1 to TRBJ2-7; possibly TRBD2 for D (6 bases). V shed 3 bases and J shed 0 bases, with 12 bases lying between them. This CDR3 is built from 15 residues. Germline V gene sequence: CDR1 MGHDK, CDR2 SYGVNS.

The rearrangement links TRBV4-1 to TRBJ2-1, with D perhaps matching TRBD2 (6 bases). Per the germline V gene, CDR1 is MGHRA and CDR2 is YSYEKL. The CDR3 runs to 15 residues. V lost 4 bases, J lost 8 bases, and 18 bases lay in between. The CDR3 spells CASSPGWGEWDEQFF. CDR3 sequence (DNA): TGCGCCAGCAGCCCGGGCTGGGGGGAGTGGGATGAGCAGTTCTTC.

The rearrangement joins TRBV4-2 to TRBJ2-3; D unclear. V was trimmed by 2 bases and J by 6 bases, leaving 12 bases between them. Looked up from germline, CDR1 is LGHNA and CDR2 is YNFKEQ. The CDR3 contains 14 residues. The DNA for the CDR3 is TGTGCCAGCAGCCAACTCGGTCAAGAGGATACGCAGTATTTT. Protein: CASSQLGQEDTQYF.

The V and J genes are TRBV5-1 and TRBJ2-3; 7 positions agree with TRBD1. V was clipped by 5 bases and J by 2 bases; unmatched bases: 8. CDR1 and CDR2 from the germline V gene are SGHRS and YFSETQ. This CDR3 is built from 15 residues. CDR3 in amino acids: CASSSRDRNTDTQYF. The DNA for the CDR3 is TGCGCCAGCAGTTCCCGGGACAGAAACACAGATACGCAGTATTTT. The variable domain in full, completed from reference TRBV5-1 and TRBJ2-3, reads KAGVTQTPRYLIKTRGQQVTLSCSPISGHRSVSWYQQTPGQGLQFLFEYFSETQRNKGNFPGRFSGRQFSNSRSEMNVSTLELGDSALYLCASSSRDRNTDTQYFGPGTRLTVL.

The V call is TRBV19, the J call TRBJ1-2; 8 bases agree with TRBD1. The CDR3 runs 16 residues. The V and J ends lost 3 bases and 6 bases, in that order; junction bases with no gene match: 12. Germline-derived CDR1 and CDR2 are LNHDA and SQIVND (reference sequence). The CDR3 DNA sequence: TGTGCCAGTAGTATGGGACAGGAAGTTTCGGTTCATGGCTACACCTTC. Amino acids: CASSMGQEVSVHGYTF.

This clone was detected a few times. The chain couples TRBV29-1 to TRBJ1-2; 8 bases line up with TRBD1. With 6 bases clipped from V and 4 bases from J, the junction kept 19 bases outside the gene matches. Germline loops: CDR1 SQVTM, CDR2 ANQGSEA. CDR3 length equals 17 residues. For the CDR3, the DNA is TGCAGCGTGCGCATCGGCATCGGCAGGGGGCGCAGCTATGGCTACACCTTC. It yields the protein CSVRIGIGRGRSYGYTF.

This clone has a handful of counts. The chain uses TRBV2 and TRBJ1-5; D remains ambiguous. V was shortened by 6 bases and J by 11 bases, with 17 bases between the two germline ends. The CDR3 contains 13 residues. Germline CDR1 and CDR2: SNHLY and FYNNEI. CDR3 sequence (DNA): TGTGCCAGCAGGATCCACAGTAATCAATCCCAGCATTTT. As protein: CASRIHSNQSQHF.

The rearrangement links TRBV6-4 to TRBJ2-2; 8 nucleotides match TRBD1. The germline CDR1 and CDR2 sequences are MRHNA and SNTAGT. Unmatched junction bases numbered 4, after V lost 6 bases and J lost 1 base. This CDR3 region has 15 residues. CDR3 DNA sequence: TGTGCCAGCAGCCAGACAGGGGAGAACACCGGGGAGCTGTTTTTT. Translating gives CASSQTGENTGELFF.

This clone was seen a handful of times. Since a far larger clone is one base different, this is likely a read error. Distinct nucleotide sequences in the sample also encode this CDR3. The rearrangement uses TRBV11-2 and TRBJ2-7, with TRBD2 identical over 10 bases. This CDR3 contains 15 residues. CDR1 is SGHAT and CDR2 is FQNNGV in the germline V gene. With 5 bases clipped from V and 3 bases from J, the junction kept 7 bases outside the gene matches. The CDR3 reads CASSQSSSGSYEQYF. The CDR3 nucleotides are TGTGCCAGCAGCCAATCTTCTAGCGGGAGCTACGAGCAGTACTTC.

A few counts support this clone. The chain links TRBV19 to TRBJ1-5, with 12 bases identical to TRBD1. The length of the CDR3 is 16 residues. The J segment lost 6 bases and the V segment lost 9 bases, leaving 12 bases of the junction unmatched. Per germline, CDR1 LNHDA and CDR2 SQIVND (reference sequence). CDR3 in DNA: TGTGCCAGCCATAACCTGGGACAGGGGGCGGGTCAGCCCCAGCATTTT. Encoded protein: CASHNLGQGAGQPQHF.

Details on this clone: This sequence is one base from a far larger clone and is likely a read error. Because it lacks the conserved phenylalanine or tryptophan at the end, this CDR3 is likely a read error. The chain has TRBV4-3 and TRBJ2-7, with TRBD2 matching 10 bases. Germline V CDR1 and CDR2: LGHNA, YSLEER. Unmatched junction bases numbered 4, after V lost 2 bases and J lost 3 bases. The CDR3 contains 15 residues. The DNA of the CDR3 is TGCGCCAGCAGCCAATCTTCTAGCGGGAGCTACGAGCAGTACCTC. As protein: CASSQSSSGSYEQYL.

This chain connects TRBV28 to TRBJ2-5; TRBD1 agrees at 7 bases. Germline trimming cut 3 bases from V and 11 bases from J; bases unmatched to any gene: 15. Germline V gives CDR1 MDHEN, CDR2 SYDVKM. CDR3 length equals 15 residues. The CDR3 DNA reads TGTGCCAGCAGTTTGGGACGGGACCCTACAGGGGAGCAGTACTTC. It specifies CASSLGRDPTGEQYF. The variable domain in full, completed from reference TRBV28 and TRBJ2-5, reads DVKVTQSSRYLVKRTGEKVFLECVQDMDHENMFWYRQDPGLGLRLIYFSYDVKMKEKGDIPEGYSVSREKKERFSLILESASTNQTSMYLCASSLGRDPTGEQYFGPGTRLLVL.

J is TRBJ1-2 and V is TRBV29-1, with D perhaps TRBD1 (6 bases). CDR3 length: 12 amino acids. Looked up from germline, CDR1 is SQVTM and CDR2 is ANQGSEA. The CDR3 coding sequence is TGCAGGACTGGGACACTCGGGGATGGCTACACCTTC. This encodes CRTGTLGDGYTF. Together with reference TRBV29-1 and TRBJ1-2, the CDR3 gives the full variable domain: SAVISQKPSRDICQRGTSLTIQCQVDSQVTMMFWYRQQPGQSLTLIATANQGSEATYESGFVIDKFPISRPNLTFSTLTVSNMSPEDSSIYLCRTGTLGDGYTFGSGTRLTVV.

The rearrangement joins TRBV11-2 to TRBJ2-4; tentative D call: TRBD1 (6 bases). V dropped 5 bases and J dropped 0 bases, with 14 bases sitting between them. The germline gives CDR1 SGHAT, CDR2 FQNNGV. This CDR3 has 16 residues. As DNA, the CDR3 is TGTGCCAGCAGCGGACAGTTACTTATAGCCAAAAACATTCAGTACTTC. The encoded protein is CASSGQLLIAKNIQYF.

CDR3: CASNPGARPYNEQFF. The CDR3 nucleotides read TGTGCCAGCAACCCCGGAGCGAGACCCTACAATGAGCAGTTCTTC. The J gene is TRBJ2-1, the V gene TRBV6-5, with D unresolved. Trimming took 7 bases from V and 2 from J, leaving 15 bases between them. The CDR3 extends over 15 amino acids. The germline V gene encodes CDR1 MNHEY and CDR2 SVGAGI.

This clone was seen a few times. CDR3 nucleotides: TGTGCCACCAGCGACAAGGGGGCAACTAATGAAAAACTGTTTTTT. Translating gives CATSDKGATNEKLFF. The V and J genes are TRBV15 and TRBJ1-4; perhaps TRBD1 as D (6 bases). The ends were cut back, 5 bases at V and 0 bases at J, with 10 bases in the middle. The length of the CDR3 is 15 residues. The germline CDR1 and CDR2 sequences are LNHNV and YYDKDF (reference sequence).

The V call is TRBV18, the J call TRBJ1-4, with 7 positions matching TRBD1. Germline V gives CDR1 KGHSH, CDR2 LQKENI. V shed 3 bases, J shed 5 bases, and the junction held 6 bases outside the gene matches. The CDR3 has 15 residues. The CDR3: CASSPKPGQNEKLFF. For the CDR3, the DNA is TGTGCCAGCTCACCTAAACCGGGACAGAATGAAAAACTGTTTTTT.

The chain is built from TRBV4-1 and TRBJ2-1; 13 bases fit TRBD2. The CDR3 contains 15 residues. J gave up 8 bases and V 4 bases, and 5 bases lay outside the gene matches. Per germline, CDR1 MGHRA and CDR2 YSYEKL. CDR3 bases: TGCGCCAGCAGCCCTAGGACTAGCGGGAGCTATGAGCAGTTCTTC. Protein sequence: CASSPRTSGSYEQFF.